One and the same sample provided the 3 T cell receptor beta chains below, sequenced in a study of regulatory T cells in long-lasting Graves disease. Time point denoted: newly diagnosed GD, antithyroid drugs for less than 3 months. PBMCs provided the RNA from which the TCR library was made. Assembly of TCR beta libraries relied on iRepertoire HTBI primers together with Arm-PCR of CDR3 regions. TCRdb called the multiplex PCR reads again in MiXCR, with one record for every CDR3 protein. The data contain 450,000 to 500,000 distinct CDR3 sequences, 15% to 20% of them singletons. These data are also associated with another study on T cells in Graves' hyperthyroidism and ophthalmopathy.

This sample comprised peripheral blood mononuclear cells (PBMCs), obtained at new diagnosis, from a patient treated with antithyroid drugs. These receptors were taken from a middle-aged man with Graves disease.

The rearrangement joins TRBV28 to TRBJ1-6; 9 bases line up with TRBD1. The CDR3 covers 21 residues. Germline values: CDR1 MDHEN, CDR2 SYDVKM. The junction had 18 bases not matched to a gene; V was cut back by 6 bases and J by 0 bases. CDR3 bases: TGTGCCAGCAGGCTAAACCGGGACAGGGTTCCATTTAGCTCCTATAATTCACCCCTCCACTTT. This encodes CASRLNRDRVPFSSYNSPLHF.

This clonotype was detected only a few times. The chain has TRBV28 and TRBJ1-2; D call uncertain. The germline V gene encodes CDR1 MDHEN and CDR2 SYDVKM. The CDR3 is made up of 11 amino acids. Trimming removed 6 bases at V and 5 bases at J, with 7 bases between. The CDR3 is CASSTYYGYTF. The CDR3 bases are TGTGCCAGCAGCACTTATTATGGCTACACCTTC.

This clonotype was counted ten times or more. V usage is TRBV2 and J usage is TRBJ1-5, with D unresolved. Trimming cost V 6 bases and J 3 bases, with 15 bases left between them. The germline gives CDR1 SNHLY, CDR2 FYNNEI. This CDR3 is built from 15 residues. The CDR3: CASSPDGVYNQPQHF. CDR3 nucleotides: TGTGCCAGCAGCCCGGACGGAGTATACAATCAGCCCCAGCATTTT.